The 8 T cell receptor beta chains given below trace back to one sample, sequenced in a study of blood T cell repertoires in COVID-19. Method: immunoSEQ multiplex PCR; TCRdb's copy keeps in-frame clones and lacks some. The data show around 200,000 clones, about 89% seen once. Sequencing input: peripheral blood. All receptors come from a man in his 70s with acute or convalescent COVID-19.

V usage is TRBV18 and J usage is TRBJ2-1, with 12 bases identical to TRBD2. V shed 0 bases and J 7 bases; nucleotides not matched to a gene: 4. The germline gives CDR1 KGHSH, CDR2 LQKENI. The CDR3 spans 16 residues. CDR3: CASSPPGLAGGNEQFF. The CDR3 region has the DNA TGTGCCAGCTCACCACCGGGTCTAGCGGGGGGGAATGAGCAGTTCTTC.

The chain is built from TRBV10-3 and TRBJ1-6; D ambiguous. This CDR3 has 13 residues. Germline-derived CDR1 and CDR2 are ENHRY and SYGVKD. Trimming shortened V by 7 bases and J by 5 bases, and 9 bases separated the two germline ends. CDR3 sequence reads: CAITGDNNSPLHF. In DNA form, the CDR3 reads TGTGCCATCACCGGAGATAATAATTCACCCCTCCACTTT.

This chain's CDR3 is CSVEEQANTIYF. DNA for the CDR3: TGCAGCGTTGAAGAACAGGCAAACACCATATATTTT. The V and J genes are TRBV29-1 and TRBJ1-3, with D tentatively TRBD1 (5 bases). V lost 0 bases and J 6 bases, leaving 6 bases between the germline ends. The CDR3 spans 12 residues. Germline CDR1 SQVTM, CDR2 ANQGSEA.

This clone appeared a few times. Relative to the germline gene, one junction end is altered; a read error may explain this. The chain carries TRBV7-7 and TRBJ2-3, with 13 bases matching TRBD2. The CDR3 contains 18 residues. Germline V gene sequence: CDR1 SSHAT, CDR2 FNYEAQ (reference sequence). The CDR3 region is CASSRSGLAGVERDTQYF. CDR3 nucleotide sequence: TGTGCTAGCAGCCGCTCCGGACTAGCGGGAGTAGAAAGAGATACGCAGTATTTT.

This clone was detected only once. This sequence joins TRBV7-2 and TRBJ1-2; 7 bases align to TRBD1. Germline V gene data show CDR1 as SGHTA and CDR2 as FQGNSA. With 4 bases clipped from V and 6 bases from J, the junction kept 8 bases outside the gene matches. The CDR3 length is 14 residues. Here the CDR3 reads CASSSTGRLNGYTF. The CDR3 bases are TGTGCCAGCAGCTCGACAGGGAGGCTGAATGGCTACACCTTC.

V usage is TRBV4-2 and J usage is TRBJ1-1, with D perhaps TRBD1 (5 bases). This CDR3 is built from 16 residues. Trimming took 4 bases from V and 3 from J, leaving 18 bases between them. In germline, CDR1 is LGHNA, CDR2 YNFKEQ. The CDR3 region has the DNA TGTGCCAGCAGCCTGGGGGACTTCATCGTGGACACTGAAGCTTTCTTT. Translation: CASSLGDFIVDTEAFF.

The J gene is TRBJ2-3, the V gene TRBV2; TRBD1 is a possible D gene (6 bases). The CDR3 spans 14 residues. The germline V and J ends were trimmed by 6 bases and 6 bases, with 16 bases remaining between them. Germline-derived CDR1 and CDR2 are SNHLY and FYNNEI. In DNA, the CDR3 is TGTGCCAGCAGCCGTACAGGGCGGCGTGATACGCAGTATTTT. Translated, it gives CASSRTGRRDTQYF.

The chain carries TRBV5-4 and TRBJ2-3; D is unclear. This CDR3 is built from 15 residues. The germline V and J ends were trimmed by 0 bases and 4 bases, with 12 bases remaining between them. Germline V lookup: CDR1 SGHNT, CDR2 YYREEE (reference sequence). This CDR3 is CASSLGRLAADTQYF. In DNA form, the CDR3 reads TGTGCCAGCAGCTTGGGGAGACTGGCGGCAGATACGCAGTATTTT.